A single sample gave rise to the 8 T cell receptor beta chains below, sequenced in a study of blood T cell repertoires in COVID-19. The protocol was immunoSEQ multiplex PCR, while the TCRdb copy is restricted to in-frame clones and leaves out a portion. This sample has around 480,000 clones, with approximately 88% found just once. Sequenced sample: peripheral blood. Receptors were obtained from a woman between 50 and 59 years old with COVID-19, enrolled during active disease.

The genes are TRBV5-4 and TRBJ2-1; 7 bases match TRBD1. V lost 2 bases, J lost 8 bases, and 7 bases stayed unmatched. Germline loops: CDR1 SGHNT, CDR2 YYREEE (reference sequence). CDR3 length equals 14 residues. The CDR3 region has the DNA TGTGCCAGCAGCTTTGAAAGGGGGCTCGATGAGCAGTTCTTC. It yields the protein CASSFERGLDEQFF.

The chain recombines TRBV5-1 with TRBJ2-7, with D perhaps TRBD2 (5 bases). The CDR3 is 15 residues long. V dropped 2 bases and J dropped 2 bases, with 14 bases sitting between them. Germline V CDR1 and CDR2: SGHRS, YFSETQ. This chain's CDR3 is CASSFRGELTYEQYF. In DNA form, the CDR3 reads TGCGCCAGCAGCTTCCGGGGTGAACTGACCTACGAGCAGTACTTC.

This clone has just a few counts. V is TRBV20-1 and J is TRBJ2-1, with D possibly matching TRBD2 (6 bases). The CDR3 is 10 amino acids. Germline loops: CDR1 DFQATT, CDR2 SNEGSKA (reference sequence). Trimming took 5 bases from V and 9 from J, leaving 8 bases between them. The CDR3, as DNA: TGCAGTGCTCGGGAGATTGAGCAGTTCTTC. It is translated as CSAREIEQFF.

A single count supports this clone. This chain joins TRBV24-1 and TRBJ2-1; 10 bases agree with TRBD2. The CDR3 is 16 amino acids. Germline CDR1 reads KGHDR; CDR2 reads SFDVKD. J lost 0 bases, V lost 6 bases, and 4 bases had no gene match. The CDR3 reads CATSRTSGLSYNEQFF. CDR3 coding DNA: TGTGCCACCAGTAGGACTAGCGGACTCTCCTACAATGAGCAGTTCTTC.

CDR3 sequence (DNA): TGTGCCAGTAGTATCCGAGGGAGAGGGGGTAGCACAGATACGCAGTATTTT. This codes for CASSIRGRGGSTDTQYF. This sequence joins TRBV19 and TRBJ2-3; possibly TRBD1 for D (6 bases). This CDR3 has 17 residues. V lost 3 bases and J lost 0, with 16 bases in between. Germline CDR1 is LNHDA and CDR2 is SQIVND (reference sequence).

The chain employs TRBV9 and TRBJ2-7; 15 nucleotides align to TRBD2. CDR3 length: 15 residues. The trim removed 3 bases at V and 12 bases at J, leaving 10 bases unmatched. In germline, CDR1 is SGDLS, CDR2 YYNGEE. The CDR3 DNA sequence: TGTGCCAGCAGCGCGGTCGGACTAGCGGGAGGGGACCGGTACTTC. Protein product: CASSAVGLAGGDRYF.

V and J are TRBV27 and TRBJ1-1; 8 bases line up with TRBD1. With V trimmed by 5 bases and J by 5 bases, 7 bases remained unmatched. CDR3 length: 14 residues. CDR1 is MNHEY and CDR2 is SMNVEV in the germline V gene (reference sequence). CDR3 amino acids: CASSPTGGPTEAFF. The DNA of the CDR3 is TGTGCCAGCAGTCCCACAGGGGGGCCTACTGAAGCTTTCTTT.

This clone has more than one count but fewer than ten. DNA of the CDR3: TGCGCCAGCAGCTCGACAGGGGGCTACGAGCAGTACTTC. This translates into CASSSTGGYEQYF. The chain combines TRBV5-1 with TRBJ2-7; TRBD1 matches 9 bases. CDR1 and CDR2 from the germline V gene are SGHRS and YFSETQ. V was clipped by 3 bases and J by 3 bases; unmatched bases: 1. The CDR3 extends over 13 amino acids.